This TCR beta chain was found in a study of response to subunit inactivated influenza vaccine. Findings and limits, study-wide: T cells newly recruited by each seasonal influenza vaccination are few, the authors suggested.

Points on this clonotype: What it binds is unknown.

MiXCR, applied by TCRdb to the RT-PCR reads, yields one record per CDR3 protein. The table has more than 700,000 distinct CDR3 sequences, around 21% seen once. The TCR sequence derives from a middle-aged man who received an inactivated influenza vaccine. The source was PBMCs from blood, collected less than 6 days after vaccination.

The CDR3 protein is CASSLASGTGGYEQYF. CDR3 bases: TGCGCCAGCAGCTTGGCCTCGGGGACAGGGGGTTACGAGCAGTACTTC. This chain connects TRBV5-1 to TRBJ2-7; 11 nucleotides align to TRBD1. From germline, CDR1 is SGHRS and CDR2 YFSETQ. The CDR3 runs 16 residues. J lost 4 bases, V lost 0 bases, and 6 bases had no gene match.